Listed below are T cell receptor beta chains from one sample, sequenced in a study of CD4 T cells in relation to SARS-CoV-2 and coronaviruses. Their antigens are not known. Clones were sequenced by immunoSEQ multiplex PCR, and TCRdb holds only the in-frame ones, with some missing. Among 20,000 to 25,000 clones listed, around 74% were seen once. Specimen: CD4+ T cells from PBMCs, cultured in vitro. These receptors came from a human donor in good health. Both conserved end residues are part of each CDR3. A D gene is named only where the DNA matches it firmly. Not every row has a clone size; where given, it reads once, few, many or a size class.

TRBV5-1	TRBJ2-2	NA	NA	CASSLGPRHGELFF	TGCGCCAGCAGCTTGGGACCACGCCACGGGGAGCTGTTTTTT
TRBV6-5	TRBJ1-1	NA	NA	CASSSRTKTEAFF	TGTGCCAGCAGTTCCCGGACAAAGACTGAAGCTTTCTTT
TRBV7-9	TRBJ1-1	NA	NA	CASSLRRKNTEAFF	TGTGCCAGCAGCTTAAGACGAAAGAACACTGAAGCTTTCTTT
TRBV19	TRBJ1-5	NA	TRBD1	CASSSNNSPQGAQPQHF	TGTGCCAGTAGCTCCAACAACTCCCCACAGGGGGCTCAGCCCCAGCATTTT
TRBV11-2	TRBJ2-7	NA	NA	CASSTGPGPYEQYF	TGTGCCAGCAGCACGGGACCGGGTCCCTACGAGCAGTACTTC
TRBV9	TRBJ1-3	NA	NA	CASSVAGGFAGNTIYF	TGTGCCAGCAGCGTAGCCGGAGGGTTCGCTGGAAACACCATATATTTT
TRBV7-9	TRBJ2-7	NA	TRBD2	CASSLGLAGIGEQYF	TGTGCCAGCAGCTTAGGACTAGCGGGAATTGGCGAGCAGTACTTC
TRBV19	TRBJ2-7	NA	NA	CASSISIGTYEQYF	TGTGCCAGTAGTATATCCATTGGGACCTACGAGCAGTACTTC
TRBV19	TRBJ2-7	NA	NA	CASSFARRANEQYF	TGTGCCAGCTCCTTCGCCCGGAGGGCCAACGAGCAGTACTTC
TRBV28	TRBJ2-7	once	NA	CASSLQVDYEQYF	TGTGCCAGCAGTTTACAAGTGGATTACGAGCAGTACTTC
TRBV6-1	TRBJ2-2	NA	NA	CASTPEGLRAGELFF	TGTGCCAGCACCCCTGAGGGACTTCGCGCCGGGGAGCTGTTTTTT
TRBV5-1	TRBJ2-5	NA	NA	CASSLAPTRQETQYF	TGCGCCAGCAGCTTGGCCCCGACTAGGCAAGAGACCCAGTACTTC
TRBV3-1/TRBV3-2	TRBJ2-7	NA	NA	CASSQGSGVSYEQYF	TGTGCCAGCAGCCAGGGATCGGGGGTCTCCTACGAGCAGTACTTC
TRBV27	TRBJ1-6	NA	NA	CASSLRADSGVPLHF	TGTGCCAGCAGTTTACGGGCAGACTCAGGGGTACCCCTCCACTTT
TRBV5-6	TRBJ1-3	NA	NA	CASSSAGDTIYF	TGTGCCAGCAGCTCCGCGGGGGACACCATATATTTT
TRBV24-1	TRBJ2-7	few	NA	CATSELDFYEQYF	TGTGCCACCAGTGAACTCGACTTCTACGAGCAGTACTTC
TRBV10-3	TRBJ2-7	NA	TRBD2	CAISGTSVEEQYF	TGTGCCATCAGTGGGACTAGCGTTGAAGAGCAGTACTTC
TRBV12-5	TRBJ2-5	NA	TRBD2	CASGSTSVGGETQYF	TGTGCTAGTGGATCCACTAGCGTTGGGGGGGAGACCCAGTACTTC
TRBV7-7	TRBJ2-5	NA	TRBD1	CASSLSGQGQETQYF	TGTGCCAGCAGTCTTTCGGGACAGGGGCAAGAGACCCAGTACTTC
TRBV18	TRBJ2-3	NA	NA	CASSPRELSTDTQYF	TGTGCCAGCTCACCACGGGAGTTGTCAACAGATACGCAGTATTTT
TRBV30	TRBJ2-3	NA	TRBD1	CAWRTGAGTDTQYF	TGTGCCTGGAGGACAGGGGCCGGCACAGATACGCAGTATTTT
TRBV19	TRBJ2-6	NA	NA	CASSITGSGANVLTF	TGTGCCAGTAGTATTACAGGCTCTGGGGCCAACGTCCTGACTTTC
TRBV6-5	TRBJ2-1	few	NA	CASRDAHSYNEQFF	TGTGCCAGCAGAGACGCACACTCCTACAATGAGCAGTTCTTC
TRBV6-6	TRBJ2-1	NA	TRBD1	CASSSRTGGNEQFF	TGTGCCAGCAGTTCCCGGACAGGGGGCAATGAGCAGTTCTTC
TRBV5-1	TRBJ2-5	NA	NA	CASSLDPLSQETQYF	TGCGCCAGCAGCCTAGACCCGCTCAGCCAAGAGACCCAGTACTTC
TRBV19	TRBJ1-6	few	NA	CASRGNNSPLHF	TGTGCCAGTAGGGGAAATAATTCACCCCTCCACTTT
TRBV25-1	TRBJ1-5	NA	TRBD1	CASSQTGENQPQHF	TGTGCCAGCAGTCAGACAGGGGAAAATCAGCCCCAGCATTTT
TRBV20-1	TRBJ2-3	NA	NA	CSASWAVISTDTQYF	TGCAGTGCTAGTTGGGCCGTAATAAGCACAGATACGCAGTATTTT
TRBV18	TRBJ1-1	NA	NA	CASSPGTAHTEAFF	TGTGCCAGCTCACCGGGTACCGCGCACACTGAAGCTTTCTTT